A single sample gave rise to the 28 T cell receptor beta chains below, sequenced in a study of blood T cells in healthy people across ages (dated by TCRdb to between 2015 and 2016). The library was built by means of 5' RACE. A second PCR of about 6 to 11 cycles was performed with a sample-barcoded 5' primer and a J-beta primer mix. The raw public reads went through TCRdb reprocessing: fastp at Q25, MiXCR clone calling, in-frame beta chains kept. Identical CDR3 proteins give one entry, which carries the most common genes and DNA. The sample includes roughly 1.9 million distinct CDR3 sequences, with about 39% observed a single time. The top ten hold under 25% of the sample. The sequencing sample was made of blood. The source of these receptors is a human donor in good health.

This clonotype appeared a few times. J is TRBJ2-4 and V is TRBV12-3 or TRBV12-4; D is undetermined. The CDR3 is made up of 13 amino acids. Trimming removed 6 bases at V and 7 bases at J, with 13 bases between. The CDR3 sequence: CASRQKSRNIQYF. CDR3 DNA: TGTGCCAGCAGACAGAAGAGCAGGAACATTCAGTACTTC.

The chain employs TRBV12-3 or TRBV12-4 and TRBJ2-5; 10 bases line up with TRBD1. The length of the CDR3 is 14 residues. V lost 6 bases and J lost 5; bases outside the gene matches: 6. The CDR3 reads CASRMTGGEETQYF. DNA for the CDR3: TGTGCCAGCAGAATGACAGGGGGCGAGGAGACCCAGTACTTC.

This clonotype was counted between two and nine times. V usage is TRBV9 and J usage is TRBJ1-3; D possibly corresponds to TRBD1 (5 bases). Trimming stripped 4 bases from V and 3 bases from J, with 14 bases between. Germline V CDR1 and CDR2: SGDLS, YYNGEE. The CDR3 spans 15 residues. The CDR3 sequence: CASSPGQGGGNTIYF. Written as DNA, the CDR3 is TGTGCCAGCAGCCCCGGGCAGGGAGGTGGAAACACCATATATTTT.

This clonotype has just one count. J is TRBJ2-7 and V is TRBV5-5; D might be TRBD1 (5 bases). The J call may be faulty, since TRBJ2-5 better matches the DNA end. Germline values: CDR1 SGHKS, CDR2 YYEKEE (reference sequence). The CDR3 runs 16 residues. The CDR3: CASTVYPWGTQETQYF. Written as DNA, the CDR3 is TGTGCCAGCACCGTCTATCCATGGGGCACGCAAGAGACCCAGTACTTC.

Ten or more counts support this clonotype. This rearrangement joins TRBV10-3 to TRBJ2-7, with D unresolved. Germline loops: CDR1 ENHRY, CDR2 SYGVKD. This CDR3 region has 14 residues. V dropped 5 bases and J dropped 4 bases, with 15 bases sitting between them. The CDR3 sequence: CAISPLGAQYEQYF. CDR3 coding DNA: TGTGCCATCAGTCCACTGGGCGCCCAGTACGAGCAGTACTTC.

Ten or more counts support this clonotype. This chain uses TRBV29-1 with TRBJ2-5; no reliable D call. Germline CDR1 SQVTM, CDR2 ANQGSEA. V dropped 7 bases and J dropped 3 bases, with 6 bases sitting between them. This CDR3 is built from 10 residues. CDR3 sequence: CSGQKETQYF. CDR3 DNA: TGCAGCGGGCAAAAAGAGACCCAGTACTTC.

Turning to this clonotype: In this CDR3 the conserved last residue, phenylalanine or tryptophan, is missing, so a read error is likely. The DNA for the CDR3 is TGTGCCAGCAGTTCCCGGGACAGGGTTTCCTCCTACGAGCAGTACTTA. It specifies CASSSRDRVSSYEQYL. The chain couples TRBV12-3 or TRBV12-4 to TRBJ2-7, with TRBD1 matching 9 bases. J was trimmed by 0 bases and V by 4 bases; bases with no gene match: 7. CDR3 length: 16 residues.

The V gene is TRBV18, the J gene TRBJ2-5; D gene uncertain. CDR1 is KGHSH, CDR2 LQKENI, per germline. This CDR3 comprises 14 residues. The V and J ends lost 2 bases and 1 base respectively, with 8 bases between them. CDR3 bases: TGTGCCAGCTCACCAGACTTCATCCAAGAGACCCAGTACTTC. Its translation is CASSPDFIQETQYF.

The chain employs TRBV10-3 and TRBJ1-1, with D maybe TRBD1 (5 bases). Germline CDR1 and CDR2: ENHRY and SYGVKD. The CDR3 sequence is 15 residues long. Deletions cut 8 bases from V and 1 base from J, with 17 bases between. The CDR3 bases are TGTGCCATCCCGCAATGGGGGACGAGGAACACTGAAGCTTTCTTT. Its translation: CAIPQWGTRNTEAFF.

The CDR3 DNA sequence: TGTGCCAGCGGAGTAGACGAAGCTTTCTTT. Its translation is CASGVDEAFF. This chain links TRBV2 with TRBJ1-1; no clear D gene. This CDR3 has 10 amino acids. The ends were cut back, 8 bases at V and 8 bases at J, with 9 bases in the middle. Germline CDR1 and CDR2: SNHLY and FYNNEI.

Worth noting for this clonotype: Sequence at one end of the junction differs from germline and may be a read error. The J gene is TRBJ2-3, the V gene TRBV6-1; D gene ambiguous. Germline V gene sequence: CDR1 MNHNS, CDR2 SASEGT. The CDR3 has 14 amino acids. The CDR3 here is CVSSEVGRTYTQYF. Written as DNA, the CDR3 is TGTGTCAGCAGTGAAGTCGGCAGAACCTATACGCAGTATTTT.

This chain connects TRBV19 to TRBJ1-1; D gene unclear. The CDR3 extends over 15 amino acids. CDR1 and CDR2 from the germline V gene are LNHDA and SQIVND (reference sequence). Trimming pared 3 bases from V and 6 bases from J, leaving 17 bases between. This chain's CDR3 is CASSIGRVIRAEAFF. CDR3 nucleotide sequence: TGTGCCAGTAGTATTGGAAGGGTCATTAGGGCTGAAGCTTTCTTT. The whole variable domain, remainder taken from reference TRBV19 and TRBJ1-1, is DGGITQSPKYLFRKEGQNVTLSCEQNLNHDAMYWYRQDPGQGLRLIYYSQIVNDFQKGDIAEGYSVSREKKESFPLTVTSAQKNPTAFYLCASSIGRVIRAEAFFGQGTRLTVV.

Of note for this clonotype: The junction differs from germline at one of its ends, possibly a read error. The chain links TRBV27 to TRBJ2-7; 7 bases fit TRBD1. Germline CDR1 MNHEY, CDR2 SMNVEV (reference sequence). This CDR3 comprises 16 residues. CDR3 bases: TGTGTCAGCAGTGGGACAGCGTCCTTTCGGAACTACGAGCAGTACTTC. It codes for CVSSGTASFRNYEQYF.

This clonotype has a handful of counts. The J gene is TRBJ2-1, the V gene TRBV12-3 or TRBV12-4; D might be TRBD1 (5 bases). The V end lost 6 bases, the J end lost 8 bases, and 26 bases lay between the germline ends. This CDR3 has 17 residues. This CDR3 is CASSPGSPSGIFDEQFF. The CDR3 coding sequence is TGTGCCAGCAGCCCTGGGTCACCCTCAGGGATATTTGATGAGCAGTTCTTC.

This clonotype was counted only a few times. The chain is built from TRBV5-5 and TRBJ1-2, with 7 bases lining up with TRBD1. Trimming cost V 0 bases and J 4 bases; bases outside gene matches: 9. The CDR3 length is 16 residues. Germline V gene sequence: CDR1 SGHKS, CDR2 YYEKEE (reference sequence). CDR3 region: CASSLGRAGGTYGYTF. The CDR3 DNA reads TGTGCCAGCAGCTTGGGACGAGCAGGGGGAACCTATGGCTACACCTTC.

The rearrangement joins TRBV7-2 to TRBJ2-1; 7 bases agree with TRBD1. Germline CDR1 and CDR2: SGHTA and FQGNSA. The J segment lost 0 bases and the V segment lost 0 bases, leaving 5 bases of the junction unmatched. There are 17 residues in the CDR3. The CDR3 protein is CASSLAGQSSSYNEQFF. CDR3 coding DNA: TGTGCCAGCAGCTTAGCGGGACAGTCGAGCTCCTACAATGAGCAGTTCTTC.

The chain is built from TRBV20-1 and TRBJ1-2; 10 bases agree with TRBD1. V lost 1 base and J lost 2; bases outside the gene matches: 1. The CDR3 runs to 14 residues. Germline assignment: CDR1 DFQATT and CDR2 SNEGSKA (reference sequence). The CDR3 reads CSARVDRGNYGYTF. CDR3 bases: TGCAGTGCTAGAGTGGACAGGGGGAACTATGGCTACACCTTC.

The chain combines TRBV6-6 with TRBJ1-2; D unresolved. Germline CDR1 and CDR2: MNHNY and SVGAGI (reference sequence). This CDR3 has 12 residues. The ends were cut back, 7 bases at V and 4 bases at J, with 10 bases in the middle. The CDR3 DNA sequence: TGTGCCAGCAACCCCGGTATCTATGGCTACACCTTC. Translated: CASNPGIYGYTF.

As to this clonotype: Sequence at one end of the junction differs from germline and may be a read error. The chain has TRBV20-1 and TRBJ2-3; D is unclear. The germline V gene has CDR1 DFQATT and CDR2 SNEGSKA (reference sequence). The CDR3 has 9 amino acids. CDR3 residues: CSATNTRYF. The DNA of the CDR3 is TGCAGTGCTACAAATACGCGGTATTTT.

This clonotype has just a few counts. The genes are TRBV5-1 and TRBJ2-7, with D hard to call. Germline loops: CDR1 SGHRS, CDR2 YFSETQ. The V end was cut by 1 base, the J end by 6 bases, with 14 bases between. This CDR3 is 14 amino acids long. CDR3 residues: CASSLRQARGEQYF. Here the CDR3 DNA reads TGCGCCAGCAGCTTGAGGCAGGCGCGTGGCGAGCAGTACTTC. Full variable domain (outside the CDR3, taken from reference TRBV5-1 and TRBJ2-7): KAGVTQTPRYLIKTRGQQVTLSCSPISGHRSVSWYQQTPGQGLQFLFEYFSETQRNKGNFPGRFSGRQFSNSRSEMNVSTLELGDSALYLCASSLRQARGEQYFGPGTRLTVT.

The chain links TRBV7-9 to TRBJ1-4, with TRBD1 as a possible D gene (6 bases). The germline V and J ends were trimmed by 2 bases and 5 bases, with 15 bases remaining between them. CDR3 length: 16 amino acids. Germline CDR1 is SEHNR and CDR2 is FQNEAQ (reference sequence). Here the CDR3 DNA reads TGTGCCAGCAGCTTACGAATCGACAGGAGAAATGAAAAACTGTTTTTT. Amino acids: CASSLRIDRRNEKLFF.

This clonotype was observed many times. The rearrangement joins TRBV4-3 to TRBJ1-4, with D hard to call. The V gene's germline CDR1 is LGHNA and CDR2 YSLEER. The germline V and J ends were trimmed by 2 bases and 3 bases, with 10 bases remaining between them. This CDR3 is built from 15 residues. The CDR3 region is CASSQYLQPNEKLFF. DNA for the CDR3: TGCGCCAGCAGCCAATATCTACAGCCTAATGAAAAACTGTTTTTT.

The rearrangement links TRBV12-3 or TRBV12-4 to TRBJ1-5; D unclear. The CDR3 has 13 amino acids. CDR3 region: CTSNPVGRQPQHF. CDR3 in DNA: TGTACCTCCAATCCGGTGGGTCGACAGCCCCAGCATTTT.

This clonotype was seen a few times. This chain links TRBV4-3 with TRBJ1-6; a weak D match, TRBD1 (5 bases). Per the germline V gene, CDR1 is LGHNA and CDR2 is YSLEER. V lost 0 bases and J 7 bases, leaving 10 bases between the germline ends. The CDR3 is 15 residues long. The CDR3 loop reads CASSQDIQGNSPLHF. As DNA, the CDR3 is TGCGCCAGCAGCCAAGATATCCAGGGAAATTCACCCCTCCACTTT.

This clonotype was seen more than once but under ten times. This chain joins TRBV13 and TRBJ2-5, with D unresolved. The length of the CDR3 is 11 residues. The V end was cut by 8 bases, the J end by 5 bases, with 9 bases between. The V gene's germline CDR1 is PRHDT and CDR2 FYEKMQ (reference sequence). The CDR3 loop reads CASSAWETQYF. As DNA, the CDR3 is TGTGCCAGCTCAGCTTGGGAGACCCAGTACTTC.

This clonotype was observed once. The V gene is TRBV20-1, the J gene TRBJ2-5; D is uncertain. Germline assignment: CDR1 DFQATT and CDR2 SNEGSKA (reference sequence). Trimming shortened V by 0 bases and J by 5 bases, and 13 bases separated the two germline ends. The CDR3 spans 14 residues. The CDR3 DNA reads as TGCAGTGCTAGAGAATATGGCTTGTCGGAGACCCAGTACTTC. The encoded protein is CSAREYGLSETQYF.

As concerns this clonotype: This may stem from a read error, because a much larger clone lies one nucleotide away. V is TRBV7-2 and J is TRBJ2-2; possibly TRBD1 for D (7 bases). Germline lookup yields CDR1 SGHTA and CDR2 FQGNSA. V lost 6 bases, J lost 4 bases, and 15 bases lay in between. This CDR3 contains 15 residues. CDR3 protein: CASRISRGATGELFF. The CDR3 DNA sequence: TGTGCCAGCAGGATTAGCAGGGGGGCCACCGGGGAGCTGTTTTTT. The whole variable domain, remainder taken from reference TRBV7-2 and TRBJ2-2, is GAGVSQSPSNKVTEKGKDVELRCDPISGHTALYWYRQSLGQGLEFLIYFQGNSAPDKSGLPSDRFSAERTGGSVSTLTIQRTQQEDSAVYLCASRISRGATGELFFGEGSRLTVL.

The V gene is TRBV11-1, the J gene TRBJ2-7; 8 bases match TRBD1. Germline V gene lookup returns CDR1 SGHAT and CDR2 FQDESV (reference sequence). V lost 6 bases and J lost 1; bases outside the gene matches: 8. CDR3 length: 15 amino acids. The CDR3 nucleotides are TGTGCCAGCAGGGAAAAAGGGACAGGATCCTACGAGCAGTACTTC. As protein: CASREKGTGSYEQYF.